This T cell receptor beta chain originates from a study of control samples from healthy donors and cancer patients. The data were produced by immunoSEQ multiplex PCR, yet TCRdb's version contains in-frame clones alone and is incomplete. This repertoire shows under 200,000 clones, over 85% found once; its top ten account for approximately 4%. V was clipped by 0 bases and J by 4 bases, with 9 bases between them. The CDR3 sequence is 14 residues long. Germline CDR1 MNHEY, CDR2 SVGAGI. The V gene is TRBV6-5, the J gene TRBJ1-2; tentative D call: TRBD1 (5 bases). Sequenced: blood. The TCR originated in a woman aged 60-75 years in good health. Here the CDR3 DNA reads TGTGCCAGCAGTTACTCGAGCAGGGTCTATGGCTACACCTTC. Translating it yields CASSYSSRVYGYTF.